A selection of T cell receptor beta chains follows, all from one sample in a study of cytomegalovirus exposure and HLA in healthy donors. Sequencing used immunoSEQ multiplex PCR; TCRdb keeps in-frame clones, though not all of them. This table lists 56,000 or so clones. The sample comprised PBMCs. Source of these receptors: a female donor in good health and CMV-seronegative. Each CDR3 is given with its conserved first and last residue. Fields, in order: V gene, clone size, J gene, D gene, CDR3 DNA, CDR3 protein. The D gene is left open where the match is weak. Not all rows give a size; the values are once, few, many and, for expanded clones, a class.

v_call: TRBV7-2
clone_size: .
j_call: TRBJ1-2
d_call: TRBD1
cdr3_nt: TGTGCCAGCAGCACCCCGGGACAGGGATATGGCTACACCTTC
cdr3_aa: CASSTPGQGYGYTF

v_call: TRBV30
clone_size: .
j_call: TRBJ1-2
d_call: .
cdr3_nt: TGTGCCTGGCCTTCGGGTTCGGATGGCTACACCTTC
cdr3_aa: CAWPSGSDGYTF

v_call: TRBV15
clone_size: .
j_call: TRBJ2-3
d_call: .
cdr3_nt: TGTGCCACCAGCAGAGAAGAGTGGTCCGGCACAGATACGCAGTATTTT
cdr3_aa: CATSREEWSGTDTQYF

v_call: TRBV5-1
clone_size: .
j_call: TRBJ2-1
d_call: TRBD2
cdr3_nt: TGCGCCAGCAGCTTGGCCTGGGGCGGGAGGGCCGGGGGCAATGAGCAGTTCTTC
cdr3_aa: CASSLAWGGRAGGNEQFF

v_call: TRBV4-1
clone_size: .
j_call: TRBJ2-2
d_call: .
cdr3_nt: TGCGCCAGCAGCCCCCTGGGGCCGGGTGCGAACACCGGGGAGCTGTTTTTT
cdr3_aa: CASSPLGPGANTGELFF

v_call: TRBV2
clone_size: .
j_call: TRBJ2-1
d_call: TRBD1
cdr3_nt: TGTGCCAGCAGTGACCCGGGACAGCGTTCCCGCGATGAGCAGTTCTTC
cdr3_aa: CASSDPGQRSRDEQFF

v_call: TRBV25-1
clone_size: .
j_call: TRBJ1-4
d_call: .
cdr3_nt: TGTGCCAGCAGTGAATATAGGGGTAATGAAAAACTGTTTTTT
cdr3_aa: CASSEYRGNEKLFF

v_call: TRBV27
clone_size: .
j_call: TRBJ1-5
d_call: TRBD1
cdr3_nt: TGTGCCAGCAGTGTGCGGACAGGGTTTAATCAGCCCCAGCATTTT
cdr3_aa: CASSVRTGFNQPQHF

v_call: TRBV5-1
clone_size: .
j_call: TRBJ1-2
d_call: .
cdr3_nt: TGCGCCAGCAGTCGGGAGGCTAACTATGGCTACACCTTC
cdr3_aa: CASSREANYGYTF

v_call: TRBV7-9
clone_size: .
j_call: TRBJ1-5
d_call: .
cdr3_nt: TGTGCCAGCAGCTTAGCGGGGAGCGATCAGCCCCAGCATTTT
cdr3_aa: CASSLAGSDQPQHF

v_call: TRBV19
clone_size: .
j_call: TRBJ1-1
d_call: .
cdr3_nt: TGTGCCAGTAGTAGCGACAGGAGCACTGAAGCTTTCTTT
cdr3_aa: CASSSDRSTEAFF

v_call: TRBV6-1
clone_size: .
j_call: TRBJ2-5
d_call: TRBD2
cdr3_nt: TGTGCCAGCGGTCGGGCGGGGGAAGAGACCCAGTACTTC
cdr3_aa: CASGRAGEETQYF

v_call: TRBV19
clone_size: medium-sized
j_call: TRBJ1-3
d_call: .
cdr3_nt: TGTGCCAGTAGTATGGGCAGGGGCTCTGGAAACACCATATATTTT
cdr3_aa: CASSMGRGSGNTIYF

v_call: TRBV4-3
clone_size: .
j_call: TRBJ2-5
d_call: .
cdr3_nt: TGCGCCAGCAGACGCCTGATAGGGGGGGCAGACGAGACCCAGTACTTC
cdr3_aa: CASRRLIGGADETQYF

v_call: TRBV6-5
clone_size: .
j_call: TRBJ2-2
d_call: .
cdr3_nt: TGTGCCAGCAGTTATTGGAGCTCGAACACCGGGGAGCTGTTTTTT
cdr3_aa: CASSYWSSNTGELFF

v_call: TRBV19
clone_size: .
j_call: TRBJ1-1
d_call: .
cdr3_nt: TGTGCCAGTAGTATGCGTCTAGAAAGCACTGAAGCTTTCTTT
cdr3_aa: CASSMRLESTEAFF

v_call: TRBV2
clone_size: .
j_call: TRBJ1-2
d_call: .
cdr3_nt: TGTGCCAGCAGTGAATCGGCCCGGGTGGGTGGCTACACCTTC
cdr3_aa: CASSESARVGGYTF

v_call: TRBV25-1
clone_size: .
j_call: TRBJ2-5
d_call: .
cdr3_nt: TGTGCCAGCAGTGAAATCGGAACGGACAGTCAAGAGACCCAGTACTTC
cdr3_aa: CASSEIGTDSQETQYF

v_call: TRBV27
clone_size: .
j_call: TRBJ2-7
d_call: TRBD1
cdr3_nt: TGTGCCAGCAGAAACGTCGCCGGGACAGTCCCCTACGAGCAGTACTTC
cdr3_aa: CASRNVAGTVPYEQYF

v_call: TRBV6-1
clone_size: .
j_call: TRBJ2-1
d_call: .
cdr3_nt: TGTGCCAGCAGTGACGTAACTAGGCGTGGGAACAATGAGCAGTTCTTC
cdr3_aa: CASSDVTRRGNNEQFF

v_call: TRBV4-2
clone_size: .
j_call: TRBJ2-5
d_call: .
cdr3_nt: TGTGCCAGCAGCCAAGACGCAGGGGAAGAGACCCAGTACTTC
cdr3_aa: CASSQDAGEETQYF

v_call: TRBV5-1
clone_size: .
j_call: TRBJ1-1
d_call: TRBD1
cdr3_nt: TGCGCCAGCAGCTTGGTTGGACAGGGGAGCACTGAAGCTTTCTTT
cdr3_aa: CASSLVGQGSTEAFF

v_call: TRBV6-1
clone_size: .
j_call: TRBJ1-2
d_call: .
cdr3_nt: TGTGCCAGCAGTGAATTTCTGATGAGCTACTCCAATAACTATGGCTACACCTTC
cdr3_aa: CASSEFLMSYSNNYGYTF

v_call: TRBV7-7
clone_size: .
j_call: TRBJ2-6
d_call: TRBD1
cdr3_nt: TGTGCTAGCACCCCAGGGCCGGGACAGCAGGGGGCCAACGTCCTGACTTTC
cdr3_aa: CASTPGPGQQGANVLTF

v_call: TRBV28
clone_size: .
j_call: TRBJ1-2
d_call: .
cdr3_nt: TGTGCCAGCAGCTATCCGGGGGGGGTAGGTAACTATGGCTACACCTTC
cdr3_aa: CASSYPGGVGNYGYTF

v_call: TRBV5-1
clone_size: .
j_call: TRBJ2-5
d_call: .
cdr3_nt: TGCGCCAGCAGCCCCGGGACACTCTTCTCAGAGACCCAGTACTTC
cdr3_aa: CASSPGTLFSETQYF

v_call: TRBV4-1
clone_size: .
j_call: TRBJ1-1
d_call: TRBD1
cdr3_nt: TGCGCCAGCAGCCAAGAGGTGACAGGGGTTCACACTGAAGCTTTCTTT
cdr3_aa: CASSQEVTGVHTEAFF

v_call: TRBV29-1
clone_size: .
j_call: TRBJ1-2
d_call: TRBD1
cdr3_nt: TGCAGCGTTGAACTGACGGACAGGGGGCACGGCTACACCTTC
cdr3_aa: CSVELTDRGHGYTF